The present TCR beta chain was sequenced within a study of OX40 agonist ivuxolimab in advanced cancers. Turning to the study itself: Every 2 weeks, patients got intravenous ivuxolimab at one of six dose levels (0.01-10 mg/kg).

The table came from immunoSEQ multiplex PCR; TCRdb's copy has only in-frame clones and leaves some out. This sample has some 28,000 clones, with approximately 83% found just once. The timepoints at which blood was sampled were baseline, cycle 4 day 1, and cycle 7 day 1. Germline CDR1 reads SGHVS; CDR2 reads FNYEAQ. This CDR3 is built from 15 residues. V shed 5 bases and J 0 bases; nucleotides not matched to a gene: 4. The sequence was collected from an adult with an advanced solid tumor such as melanoma, head and neck, liver or kidney cancer. Sequencing used CD4+ or CD8+ T cells sorted from blood, obtained in a trial of the OX40 agonist ivuxolimab. V and J are TRBV7-6 and TRBJ2-3, with TRBD2 identical over 8 bases. The CDR3 bases are TGTGCCAGCAGCACCGGCGGGGGGAGCACAGATACGCAGTATTTT. Its protein is CASSTGGGSTDTQYF.